This TCR beta chain was recorded in a study of neurological immune-mediated disorders. The CDR3 consists of 11 residues. CDR1 SQVTM and CDR2 ANQGSEA come from the germline V gene. V shed 4 bases and J 7 bases; nucleotides not matched to a gene: 1. The unsorted libraries had their origin in 2 million PBMCs stored at -80 C. This clonotype was seen at least ten times. Each CDR3 protein is one row after TCRdb ran MiXCR on the 5' RACE reads. The profile covers 55,000 to 65,000 distinct CDR3 sequences, with over 3.5% appearing a single time and 2.2% taken by the ten largest. The chain carries TRBV29-1 and TRBJ2-1, with 7 bases fitting TRBD1. This sequence was found in a woman between 50 and 59 years old with multiple sclerosis. Source material: PBMCs. CDR3 sequence (DNA): TGCAGCGTTGCAGGGGGAAATGAGCAGTTCTTC. Translation gives CSVAGGNEQFF.